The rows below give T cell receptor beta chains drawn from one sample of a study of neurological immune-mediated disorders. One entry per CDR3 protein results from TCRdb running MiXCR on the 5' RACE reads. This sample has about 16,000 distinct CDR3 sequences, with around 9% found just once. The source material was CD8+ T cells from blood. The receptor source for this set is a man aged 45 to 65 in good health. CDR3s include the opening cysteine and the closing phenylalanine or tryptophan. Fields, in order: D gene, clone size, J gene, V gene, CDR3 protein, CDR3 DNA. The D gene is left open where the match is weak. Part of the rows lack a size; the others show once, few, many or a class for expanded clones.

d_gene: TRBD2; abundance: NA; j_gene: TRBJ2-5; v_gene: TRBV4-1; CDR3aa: CASSQSLAGGQETQYF; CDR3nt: TGCGCCAGCAGCCAGTCACTAGCGGGGGGCCAAGAGACCCAGTACTTC
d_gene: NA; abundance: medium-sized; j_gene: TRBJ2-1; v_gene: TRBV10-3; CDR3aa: CANRSGVPHNEQFF; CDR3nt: TGTGCCAACAGGTCGGGAGTTCCCCACAATGAGCAGTTCTTC
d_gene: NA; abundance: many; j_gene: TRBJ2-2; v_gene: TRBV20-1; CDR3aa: CSASEGTETGELFF; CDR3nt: TGCAGTGCTAGCGAAGGGACGGAGACCGGGGAGCTGTTTTTT
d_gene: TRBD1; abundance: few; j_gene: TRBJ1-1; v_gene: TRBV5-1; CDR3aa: CASSSTGRNTEAFF; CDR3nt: TGCGCCAGCAGCTCGACAGGGAGGAACACTGAAGCTTTCTTT
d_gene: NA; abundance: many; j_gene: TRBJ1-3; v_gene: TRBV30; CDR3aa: CAWRNGNTIYF; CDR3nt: TGTGCCTGGAGGAATGGGAACACCATATATTTT
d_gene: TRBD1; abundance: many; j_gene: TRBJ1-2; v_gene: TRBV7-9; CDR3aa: CASSKTGGVGFSGYTF; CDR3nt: TGTGCCAGCAGTAAGACAGGGGGCGTTGGTTTTTCGGGCTACACCTTC
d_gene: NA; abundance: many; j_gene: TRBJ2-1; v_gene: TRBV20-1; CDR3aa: CSAKQNNEQFF; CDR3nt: TGCAGTGCTAAACAGAACAATGAGCAGTTCTTC
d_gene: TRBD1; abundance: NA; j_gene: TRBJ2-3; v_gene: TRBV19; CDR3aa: CASGTDRDVDTQYF; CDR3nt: TGTGCCAGTGGGACGGACAGGGATGTAGATACGCAGTATTTT
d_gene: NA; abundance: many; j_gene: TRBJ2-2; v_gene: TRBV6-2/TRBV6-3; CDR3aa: CASSDTSARISGELFF; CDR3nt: TGTGCCAGCAGTGACACCTCGGCGAGGATCAGCGGGGAGCTGTTTTTT
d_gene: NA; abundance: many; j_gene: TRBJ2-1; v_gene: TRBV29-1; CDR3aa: CSVDPGEGNEQFF; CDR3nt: TGCAGCGTTGATCCAGGGGAGGGTAATGAGCAGTTCTTC
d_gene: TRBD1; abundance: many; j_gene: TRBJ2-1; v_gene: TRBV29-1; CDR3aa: CSADPTGQGAGNEQFF; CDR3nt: TGCAGCGCCGATCCAACCGGACAGGGGGCTGGCAATGAGCAGTTCTTC
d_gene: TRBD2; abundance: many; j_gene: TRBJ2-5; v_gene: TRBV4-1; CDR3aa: CASSHGTSGSGETQYF; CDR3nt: TGCGCCAGCAGCCACGGGACTAGCGGGAGTGGAGAGACCCAGTACTTC
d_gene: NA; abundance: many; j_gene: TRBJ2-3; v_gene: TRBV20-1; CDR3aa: CSADLRGKSTDTQYF; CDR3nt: TGCAGTGCCGATCTCCGGGGGAAGTCCACAGATACGCAGTATTTT
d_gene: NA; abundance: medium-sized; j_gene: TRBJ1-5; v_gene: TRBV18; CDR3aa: CASSVAGVGQPQHF; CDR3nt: TGTGCCAGCTCAGTTGCAGGGGTTGGTCAGCCCCAGCATTTT
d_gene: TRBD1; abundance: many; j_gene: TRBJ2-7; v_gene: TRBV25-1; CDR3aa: CASSWGTGGYEQYF; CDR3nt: TGTGCCAGCAGCTGGGGGACAGGGGGTTACGAGCAGTACTTC
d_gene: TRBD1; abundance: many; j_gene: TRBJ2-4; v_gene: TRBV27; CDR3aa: CASSSHRGPPSSIQYF; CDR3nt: TGTGCCAGCAGTTCCCACAGGGGCCCCCCGTCGAGCATTCAGTACTTC
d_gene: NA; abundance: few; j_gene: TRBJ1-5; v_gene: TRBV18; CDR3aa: CASSPGLREPQHF; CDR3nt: TGTGCCAGCTCACCGGGCCTTCGGGAGCCCCAGCATTTT
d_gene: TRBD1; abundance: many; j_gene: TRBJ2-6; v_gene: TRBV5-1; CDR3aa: CASSSDRPSGANVLTF; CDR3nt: TGCGCCAGCAGTTCGGACAGGCCCTCTGGGGCCAACGTCCTGACTTTC
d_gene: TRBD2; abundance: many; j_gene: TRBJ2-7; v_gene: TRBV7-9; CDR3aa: CASSLAAGGEQYF; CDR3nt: TGTGCCAGCAGCTTAGCGGCGGGGGGCGAGCAGTACTTC
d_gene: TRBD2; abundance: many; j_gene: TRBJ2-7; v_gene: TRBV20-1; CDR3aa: CSVPGGKGPLISEQYF; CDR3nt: TGCAGTGTCCCGGGGGGGAAGGGCCCCCTTATTAGCGAGCAGTACTTC
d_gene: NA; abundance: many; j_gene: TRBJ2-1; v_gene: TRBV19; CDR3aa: CASSMGLANSYNEQFF; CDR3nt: TGTGCCAGTAGTATGGGTCTAGCGAACTCCTACAATGAGCAGTTCTTC
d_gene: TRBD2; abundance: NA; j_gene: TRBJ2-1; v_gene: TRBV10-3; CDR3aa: CAIMGAGGSSYNEQFF; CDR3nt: TGTGCCATCATGGGTGCGGGGGGAAGCTCCTACAATGAGCAGTTCTTC
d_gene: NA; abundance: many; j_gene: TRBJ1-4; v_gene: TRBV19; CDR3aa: CASSRAAISREKLFF; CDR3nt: TGTGCCAGTAGTCGCGCCGCGATCTCCCGTGAAAAACTGTTTTTT
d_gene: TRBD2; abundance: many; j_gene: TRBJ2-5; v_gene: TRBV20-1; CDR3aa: CSARVESGKETQYF; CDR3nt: TGCAGTGCTAGGGTGGAAAGCGGGAAGGAGACCCAGTACTTC
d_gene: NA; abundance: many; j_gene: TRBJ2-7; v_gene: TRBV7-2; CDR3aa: CASSLAPWTWKVNEQYF; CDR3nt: TGTGCCAGCAGCTTAGCGCCGTGGACGTGGAAGGTCAACGAGCAGTACTTC
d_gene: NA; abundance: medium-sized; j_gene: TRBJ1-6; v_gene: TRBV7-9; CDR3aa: CASSLEAAGWGSPLHF; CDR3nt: TGTGCCAGCAGCTTAGAAGCGGCAGGGTGGGGCTCACCCCTCCACTTT
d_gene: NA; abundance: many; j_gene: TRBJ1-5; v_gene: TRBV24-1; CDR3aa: CATSAGREAGNQPQHF; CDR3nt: TGTGCCACCAGTGCTGGCAGGGAAGCTGGCAATCAGCCCCAGCATTTT
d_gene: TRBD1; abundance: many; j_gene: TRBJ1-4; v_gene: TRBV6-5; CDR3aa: CASGAGGRTNEKLFF; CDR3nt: TGTGCCAGCGGGGCAGGGGGTAGGACTAATGAAAAACTGTTTTTT
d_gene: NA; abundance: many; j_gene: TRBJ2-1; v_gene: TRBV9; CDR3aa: CASSASNEQFF; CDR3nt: TGTGCCAGCAGCGCCAGCAATGAGCAGTTCTTC
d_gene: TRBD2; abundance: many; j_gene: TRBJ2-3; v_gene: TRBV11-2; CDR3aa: CASLTSGRDTQYF; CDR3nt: TGTGCCAGCCTGACTAGCGGGAGAGATACGCAGTATTTT
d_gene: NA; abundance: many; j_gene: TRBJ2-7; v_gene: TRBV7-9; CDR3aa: CASSPRPGVGSEQYF; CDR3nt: TGTGCCAGCAGCCCACGCCCGGGTGTGGGGTCCGAGCAGTACTTC
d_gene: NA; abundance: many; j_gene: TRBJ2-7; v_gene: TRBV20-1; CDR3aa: CSATGGVTYEQYF; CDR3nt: TGCAGTGCCACCGGGGGTGTCACCTACGAGCAGTACTTC
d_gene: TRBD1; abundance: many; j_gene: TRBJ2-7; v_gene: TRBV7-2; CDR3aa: CASSDPLGQGFSEQYF; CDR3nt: TGTGCCAGCAGCGATCCTCTGGGACAGGGGTTCTCCGAGCAGTACTTC
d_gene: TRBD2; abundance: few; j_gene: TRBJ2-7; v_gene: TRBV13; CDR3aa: CASSTGTSGRAGEQYF; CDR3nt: TGTGCCAGCAGCACCGGGACTAGCGGGAGGGCCGGCGAGCAGTACTTC
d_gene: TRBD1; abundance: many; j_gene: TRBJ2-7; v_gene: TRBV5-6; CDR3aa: CASSPGQGAGEQYF; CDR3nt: TGTGCCAGCAGCCCGGGACAGGGGGCGGGGGAGCAGTACTTC
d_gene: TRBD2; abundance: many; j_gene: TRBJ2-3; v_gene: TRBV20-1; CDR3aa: CSASLLAGGTDTQYF; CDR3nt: TGCAGTGCTAGTCTACTAGCGGGAGGCACAGATACGCAGTATTTT
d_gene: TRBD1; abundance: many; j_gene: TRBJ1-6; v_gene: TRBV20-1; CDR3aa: CSALTGQGRDSPLHF; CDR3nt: TGCAGTGCTTTAACGGGACAGGGGAGGGATTCACCCCTCCACTTT
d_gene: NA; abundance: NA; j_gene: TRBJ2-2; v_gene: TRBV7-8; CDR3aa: CGTGRNTGELFF; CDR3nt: TGTGGGACGGGACGGAACACCGGGGAGCTGTTTTTT
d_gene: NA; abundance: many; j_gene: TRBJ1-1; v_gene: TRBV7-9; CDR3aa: CASSPPGIMNTEAFF; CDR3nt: TGTGCCAGCAGCCCCCCTGGCATAATGAACACTGAAGCTTTCTTT
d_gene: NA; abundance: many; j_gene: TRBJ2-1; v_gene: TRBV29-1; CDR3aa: CSVEGGQSWEQFF; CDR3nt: TGCAGCGTTGAAGGGGGTCAGTCATGGGAGCAGTTCTTC
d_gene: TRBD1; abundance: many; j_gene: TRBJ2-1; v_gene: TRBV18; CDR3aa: CASSPRQGSNEQFF; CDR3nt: TGTGCCAGCTCCCCTCGACAGGGAAGCAATGAGCAGTTCTTC
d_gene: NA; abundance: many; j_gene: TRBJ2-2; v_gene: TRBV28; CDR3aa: CASSFPLTRNTGELFF; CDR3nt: TGTGCCAGCAGTTTTCCCCTAACGAGGAACACCGGGGAGCTGTTTTTT
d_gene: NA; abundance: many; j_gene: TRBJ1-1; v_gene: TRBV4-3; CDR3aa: CASSQDLGVMTEAFF; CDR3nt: TGCGCCAGCAGCCAAGATTTGGGGGTGATGACTGAAGCTTTCTTT
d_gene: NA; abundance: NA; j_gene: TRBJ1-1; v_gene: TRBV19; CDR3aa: CASSLTSLNTEAFF; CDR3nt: TGTGCCAGTAGTCTAACGAGTTTGAACACTGAAGCTTTCTTT
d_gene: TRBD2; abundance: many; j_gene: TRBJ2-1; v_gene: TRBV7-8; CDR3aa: CASSFPGLVEQFF; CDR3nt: TGTGCCAGCAGCTTCCCGGGACTAGTTGAGCAGTTCTTC
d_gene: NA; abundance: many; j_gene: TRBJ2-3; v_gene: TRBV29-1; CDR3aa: CSVRSTDTQYF; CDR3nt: TGCAGCGTTAGAAGCACAGATACGCAGTATTTT
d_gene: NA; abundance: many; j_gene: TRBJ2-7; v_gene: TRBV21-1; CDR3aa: CPGGASHEQYF; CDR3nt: TGTCCTGGGGGCGCGAGTCACGAGCAGTACTTC
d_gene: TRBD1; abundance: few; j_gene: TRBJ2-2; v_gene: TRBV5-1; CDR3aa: CASSLGQGGTGELFF; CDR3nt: TGCGCCAGCAGCCTCGGACAGGGAGGCACCGGGGAGCTGTTTTTT